This passage covers 15 T cell receptor beta chains from one sample sequenced in a study of blood T cells in healthy people across ages. Together with a sample-barcoded 5' primer, a J-beta primer mix was included in a second PCR lasting about 7 to 12 cycles. TCRdb reanalysed the 5' RACE reads using MiXCR and keeps one entry per CDR3 protein. The profile shows fewer than 950,000 distinct CDR3 sequences, 53% of them singletons. What was sequenced was blood. The receptors shown here come from an elderly man in good health.

The chain recombines TRBV20-1 with TRBJ2-1, with D perhaps being TRBD1 or TRBD2 (6 bases each). The V and J ends lost 0 bases and 6 bases respectively, with 15 bases between them. Germline CDR1 is DFQATT and CDR2 is SNEGSKA (reference sequence). This CDR3 contains 15 residues. The CDR3 here is CSARDRGTIGNEQFF. CDR3 nucleotides: TGCAGTGCTAGAGATCGGGGGACAATAGGCAATGAGCAGTTCTTC.

This clonotype has a handful of counts. The rearrangement uses TRBV29-1 and TRBJ1-2, with D possibly matching TRBD1 (5 bases). This CDR3 region has 15 residues. The ends were cut back, 1 base at V and 2 bases at J, with 14 bases in the middle. Germline CDR1 reads SQVTM; CDR2 reads ANQGSEA. The CDR3 nucleotides read TGCAGCGTTGAAGGAGGCGACAGACTAAACTATGGCTACACCTTC. This translates into CSVEGGDRLNYGYTF.

CDR3 loop: CSASQPRGKAYEQYF. In DNA form, the CDR3 reads TGCAGTGCCAGCCAACCCCGTGGGAAGGCTTACGAGCAGTACTTC. The chain uses TRBV20-1 and TRBJ2-4; D is unresolved. The J call is uncertain, as TRBJ2-7 better fits the DNA end. The CDR3 spans 15 residues. CDR1 DFQATT and CDR2 SNEGSKA come from the germline V gene (reference sequence).

The chain couples TRBV5-1 to TRBJ2-1, with unresolved D. Per germline, CDR1 SGHRS and CDR2 YFSETQ. V was pared by 4 bases and J by 9 bases, with 11 bases between. CDR3 length equals 12 residues. Here the CDR3 reads CASSVNVGEQFF. DNA for the CDR3: TGCGCCAGCAGCGTAAATGTGGGTGAGCAGTTCTTC.

The J gene is TRBJ1-2, the V gene TRBV12-3 or TRBV12-4, with no clear D. The CDR3 runs 13 residues. V gave up 5 bases and J gave up 6 bases, with 13 bases separating them. CDR3 in amino acids: CASSVAQANGYTF. DNA of the CDR3: TGTGCCAGCAGTGTGGCCCAAGCGAATGGCTACACCTTC.

J is TRBJ1-2 and V is TRBV7-2; D is undetermined. The germline V gene encodes CDR1 SGHTA and CDR2 FQGNSA. V dropped 1 base and J dropped 4 bases, with 4 bases sitting between them. The CDR3 extends over 12 amino acids. The CDR3 sequence is CASSLVSYGYTF. In DNA form, the CDR3 reads TGTGCCAGCAGCTTAGTAAGCTATGGCTACACCTTC.

The V call is TRBV20-1, the J call TRBJ2-1; 8 bases are shared with TRBD2. Germline assignment: CDR1 DFQATT and CDR2 SNEGSKA (reference sequence). The length of the CDR3 is 14 residues. V dropped 4 bases and J dropped 6; count of bases not matched to a gene: 8. CDR3 protein: CSATGTRKSNEQFF. Written as DNA, the CDR3 is TGCAGTGCTACCGGGACTAGAAAGAGCAATGAGCAGTTCTTC.

The rearrangement uses TRBV9 and TRBJ2-3, with D perhaps matching TRBD2 (5 bases). The ends were cut back, 0 bases at V and 1 base at J, with 15 bases in the middle. There are 17 residues in the CDR3. The germline V gene has CDR1 SGDLS and CDR2 YYNGEE. CDR3 region: CASSVGGPAVGTDTQYF. The DNA of the CDR3 is TGTGCCAGCAGCGTAGGGGGTCCAGCGGTAGGCACAGATACGCAGTATTTT.

This clonotype occurred a few times. The genes are TRBV12-3 or TRBV12-4 and TRBJ1-3; perhaps TRBD1 as D (5 bases). Trimming cost V 2 bases and J 0 bases, with 8 bases left between them. This CDR3 has 15 amino acids. The CDR3 loop reads CASSLTGSSGNTIYF. CDR3 coding DNA: TGTGCCAGCAGTTTAACAGGTTCCTCTGGAAACACCATATATTTT.

This clonotype has just a few counts. V gene TRBV6-6 combines with J gene TRBJ2-2; a possible D gene is TRBD2 (7 bases). Between the trimmed V and J ends, which lost 2 bases and 5 bases, there was a span of 12 bases. CDR1 is MNHNY, CDR2 SVGAGI, per germline (reference sequence). The CDR3 is 15 amino acids. The CDR3 is CASSYQGGGTGELFF. CDR3 DNA sequence: TGTGCCAGCAGTTACCAGGGAGGGGGTACCGGGGAGCTGTTTTTT.

This clonotype was observed a handful of times. The chain recombines TRBV5-1 with TRBJ2-7; D unresolved. Germline V gene data show CDR1 as SGHRS and CDR2 as YFSETQ. The V end was cut by 4 bases, the J end by 0 bases, with 11 bases between. The CDR3 covers 14 residues. CDR3 sequence reads: CASSLGFGSYEQYF. The CDR3 coding sequence is TGCGCCAGCAGCCTGGGGTTCGGCTCCTACGAGCAGTACTTC.

The chain recombines TRBV5-1 with TRBJ1-1; TRBD1 matches at 10 bases. The germline gives CDR1 SGHRS, CDR2 YFSETQ. This CDR3 contains 13 residues. With V trimmed by 7 bases and J by 6 bases, 6 bases remained unmatched. Here the CDR3 DNA reads TGCGCCAGCGGACGACAGGGGGCTGCTGAAGCTTTCTTT. This encodes CASGRQGAAEAFF.

V and J are TRBV28 and TRBJ2-1, with 9 bases that match TRBD2. In germline, CDR1 is MDHEN, CDR2 SYDVKM. The CDR3 runs 15 residues. The ends lost 5 bases at V and 7 bases at J; junction bases unmatched: 9. The CDR3 reads CASSPLGLAFNEQFF. DNA of the CDR3: TGTGCCAGCAGTCCGTTGGGACTAGCCTTTAATGAGCAGTTCTTC. Using reference TRBV28 and TRBJ2-1 for the parts outside the CDR3, the full variable domain is DVKVTQSSRYLVKRTGEKVFLECVQDMDHENMFWYRQDPGLGLRLIYFSYDVKMKEKGDIPEGYSVSREKKERFSLILESASTNQTSMYLCASSPLGLAFNEQFFGPGTRLTVL.

As regards this clonotype: A much larger clone differs from this one at a single base, so this may be a read error. The chain links TRBV20-1 to TRBJ2-1; D unclear. The CDR3 sequence is 13 residues long. Germline V CDR1 and CDR2: DFQATT, SNEGSKA (reference sequence). V was pared by 0 bases and J by 9 bases, with 12 bases between. The CDR3 loop reads CSARDSIAREQFF. The CDR3 DNA reads TGCAGTGCTAGAGACAGCATAGCCCGTGAGCAGTTCTTC.

This sequence joins TRBV7-9 and TRBJ2-5; 9 bases fit TRBD2. This CDR3 comprises 15 residues. V shed 5 bases and J 0 bases; nucleotides not matched to a gene: 4. CDR1 is SEHNR, CDR2 FQNEAQ, per germline (reference sequence). CDR3 protein: CASSPRLADQETQYF. The CDR3 region has the DNA TGTGCCAGCAGCCCCAGACTAGCGGACCAAGAGACCCAGTACTTC. The full variable domain, its missing parts supplied by reference TRBV7-9 and TRBJ2-5, is DTGVSQNPRHKITKRGQNVTFRCDPISEHNRLYWYRQTLGQGPEFLTYFQNEAQLEKSRLLSDRFSAERPKGSFSTLEIQRTEQGDSAMYLCASSPRLADQETQYFGPGTRLLVL.